The source of this TCR beta chain is a study of OX40 agonist ivuxolimab in advanced cancers. As for the study in general: Three partial responders included one hepatocellular carcinoma patient and two cutaneous melanoma patients.

In the case of this clone: Its antigen is unidentified.

V lost 0 bases to trimming and J lost 10 bases, with 15 bases between them. The CDR3 runs to 14 residues. Germline-derived CDR1 and CDR2 are WSHSY and SAAADI. Assay used: immunoSEQ multiplex PCR; TCRdb lists only in-frame clones, some missing. The table includes fewer than 100,000 clones, 87% detected once. Broader study findings: Some patients without response likewise showed low normalized clonal expansion.

The TCR comes from an adult with an advanced solid tumor such as melanoma, head and neck, liver or kidney cancer. Material: CD4+ or CD8+ T cells sorted from blood, obtained in a trial of the OX40 agonist ivuxolimab. The J gene is TRBJ1-1, the V gene TRBV10-2, with D perhaps matching TRBD1 (6 bases). CDR3 region: CASSESGGGLGAFF. Here the CDR3 DNA reads TGCGCCAGCAGTGAGTCGGGAGGGGGGCTTGGAGCTTTCTTT.